One and the same sample provided the 2 T cell receptor beta chains below, sequenced in a study of blood T cell repertoires in COVID-19. The table came from immunoSEQ multiplex PCR; TCRdb's copy has only in-frame clones and leaves some out. The table lists over 200,000 clones, approximately 85% of them singletons. Sequences were obtained from peripheral blood. These receptors all stem from a woman aged 45-65 years with active or convalescent COVID-19.

The gene calls are TRBV19 and TRBJ1-6; a possible D gene is TRBD1 (6 bases). CDR1 is LNHDA and CDR2 is SQIVND in the germline V gene (reference sequence). V was clipped by 1 base and J by 6 bases, with 19 bases between them. The length of the CDR3 is 18 residues. CDR3 nucleotides: TGTGCCAGTAGTATAGCTCCGGGACAAGGATTTCGTAATTCACCCCTCCACTTT. Its protein product is CASSIAPGQGFRNSPLHF.

This chain links TRBV19 with TRBJ1-2, with TRBD1 identical over 8 bases. There are 14 residues in the CDR3. V lost 6 bases, J lost 2 bases, and 5 bases stayed unmatched. Germline assignment: CDR1 LNHDA and CDR2 SQIVND (reference sequence). This CDR3 reads CASSWTGTNYGYTF. CDR3 bases: TGTGCCAGTAGCTGGACAGGGACGAACTATGGCTACACCTTC.